Detailed here is one TCR beta chain. What it binds is not known. The data were obtained in a study of vaccination effects on CD4 cells after COVID-19. TCRdb's copy holds only in-frame clones and misses some; the assay was immunoSEQ multiplex PCR. The table shows more than 65,000 clones, with around 81% occurring only once. After expansion with viral peptide pools in the ViraFEST assay, antigen-specific CD4+ T cells were sequenced. CD4+ T cells were isolated after roughly nine days of culture. Two doses of either BNT162b2 or mRNA-1273 were given to each participant. CDR3 length: 13 residues. The germline V and J ends were trimmed by 2 bases and 2 bases, with 4 bases remaining between them. Germline V gives CDR1 MNHEY, CDR2 SMNVEV (reference sequence).

Sequencing used CD4+ T cells from PBMCs cultured with HCoV-229E spike peptides, obtained after COVID-19 vaccination. This receptor was obtained from a human donor who received a COVID-19 vaccine. J is TRBJ1-5 and V is TRBV27; no definite D call. The CDR3 coding sequence is TGTGCCAGCAGTTTACGGGGCAATCAGCCCCAGCATTTT. This sequence encodes CASSLRGNQPQHF.